Listed below are T cell receptor beta chains from one sample, sequenced in a study of blood T cell repertoires in COVID-19. Produced via immunoSEQ multiplex PCR; TCRdb's table is partial and in-frame only. The sample holds 120,000 or so clones, 88% seen once. The sample taken for sequencing was peripheral blood. The origin of the receptors is a human donor in a cohort sampled during active COVID-19. Both conserved end residues are part of each CDR3. D genes are given only for firm matches. Size is stated for part of the rows, as once, few or many counts, or as a class when the clone is expanded.

j_call clone_size d_call v_call cdr3_aa cdr3_nt
TRBJ2-5 . . TRBV12-3/TRBV12-4 CASRDSAQETQYF TGTGCCAGCAGGGATAGCGCCCAAGAGACCCAGTACTTC
TRBJ2-1 . . TRBV19 CASSTGTHLHTTYNEQFF TGTGCCAGTAGCACGGGGACTCACCTTCATACTACCTACAATGAGCAGTTCTTC
TRBJ2-1 few TRBD2 TRBV3-1/TRBV3-2 CASSQAPTSGYNEQFF TGTGCCAGCAGCCAAGCCCCGACTAGCGGCTACAATGAGCAGTTCTTC
TRBJ2-2 . . TRBV9 CASRADTGELFF TGTGCCAGCCGCGCGGACACCGGGGAGCTGTTTTTT
TRBJ2-3 . . TRBV19 CATSFGPNTQYF TGTGCCACCTCATTTGGGCCAAATACGCAGTATTTT
TRBJ2-1 . TRBD1 TRBV6-5 CASGDRPYNEQFF TGTGCCAGCGGGGACAGGCCTTACAATGAGCAGTTCTTC
TRBJ2-5 . TRBD1 TRBV5-1 CASSLGTGGSETQYF TGCGCCAGCAGCTTGGGGACAGGGGGTTCCGAGACCCAGTACTTC
TRBJ2-7 . . TRBV6-6 CASGINEQYF TGTGCATCAGGGATCAACGAGCAGTACTTC
TRBJ1-6 . . TRBV3-1/TRBV3-2 CASSQLDPGVDSPLHF TGTGCCAGCAGCCAATTAGACCCCGGGGTGGATTCACCCCTCCACTTT
TRBJ2-2 . . TRBV3-1/TRBV3-2 CASSQGQGGNGELFF TGTGCCAGCAGCCAAGGACAGGGCGGGAACGGGGAGCTGTTTTTT
TRBJ2-3 . . TRBV4-2 CASSQGGGSFDTQYF TGTGCCAGCAGCCAGGGGGGTGGGTCTTTCGATACGCAGTATTTT
TRBJ2-5 once . TRBV2 CASSPTQGRETQYF TGTGCCAGCAGCCCAACACAGGGCCGCGAGACCCAGTACTTC
TRBJ1-2 once TRBD1 TRBV5-1 CASSVSDRIASRYTF TGCGCCAGCAGCGTATCGGACAGGATAGCGTCCCGCTACACCTTC
TRBJ2-3 . TRBD1 TRBV29-1 CSVELPGRGTGGGTDTQYF TGCAGCGTTGAACTGCCGGGACGCGGGACAGGGGGCGGCACAGATACGCAGTATTTT
TRBJ2-6 once . TRBV19 CASNMGTSGANVLTF TGTGCCAGTAACATGGGCACCTCTGGGGCCAACGTCCTGACTTTC
TRBJ2-1 . . TRBV4-1 CASGRLGRGTLREQFF TGCGCCAGCGGGCGACTGGGGCGGGGGACATTAAGGGAACAGTTCTTC
TRBJ2-1 . TRBD2 TRBV27 CASRPSGSSYNEQFF TGTGCCAGCAGGCCTAGCGGGAGCTCCTACAATGAGCAGTTCTTC
TRBJ2-3 . . TRBV3-1/TRBV3-2 CASSQTGTDTQYF TGTGCCAGCAGCCAGACAGGAACAGATACGCAGTATTTT
TRBJ2-3 . TRBD1 TRBV19 CASSTIDREGDTQYF TGTGCCAGTAGTACTATAGACAGGGAAGGAGATACGCAGTATTTT